The 3 T cell receptor beta chains presented below share a single source sample, sequenced in a study of T-cell memory formation after mild COVID-19. TCRdb re-analysed the 5' RACE reads in MiXCR, keeping a single row per CDR3 protein. The sample gives 40,000 to 45,000 distinct CDR3 sequences, roughly 9% of which show up once; about 12% is in the top ten. The specimen sequenced was PBMCs or a T cell subset sorted from them (not recorded which). The origin of the receptors is an adult woman who had mild COVID-19 (a few samples of this study predate the infection). Cell type and time point are not known.

The sample holds many counts of this clonotype. The rearrangement links TRBV4-1 to TRBJ2-7, with D maybe TRBD1 (6 bases). The germline V and J ends were trimmed by 2 bases and 2 bases, with 16 bases remaining between them. Per the germline V gene, CDR1 is MGHRA and CDR2 is YSYEKL. The CDR3 consists of 16 residues. The DNA for the CDR3 is TGCGCCAGCAGCCAACCTTTCAGGGGCGCTACCTACGAGCAGTACTTC. Translating gives CASSQPFRGATYEQYF.

This clonotype occurred a few times. J is TRBJ2-3 and V is TRBV4-2; tentatively, D is TRBD2 (7 bases). The CDR3 covers 17 residues. V was pared by 0 bases and J by 5 bases, with 18 bases between. Per germline, CDR1 LGHNA and CDR2 YNFKEQ. In nucleotides, the CDR3 is TGTGCCAGCAGCCAAGAGGTGGGGGGGGGCCAGGTAGATACGCAGTATTTT. This codes for CASSQEVGGGQVDTQYF.

This clonotype was seen ten or more times. The chain couples TRBV7-2 to TRBJ2-3, with 11 nucleotides matching TRBD2. After removal of 6 bases from V and 5 bases from J, the junction contained 10 bases not matched to a gene. CDR3 length: 16 residues. Germline CDR1 reads SGHTA; CDR2 reads FQGNSA. CDR3 nucleotide sequence: TGTGCCAGCAGGGTTCCGGGACTAGCGGCTGGAGATACGCAGTATTTT. This gives the protein CASRVPGLAAGDTQYF.